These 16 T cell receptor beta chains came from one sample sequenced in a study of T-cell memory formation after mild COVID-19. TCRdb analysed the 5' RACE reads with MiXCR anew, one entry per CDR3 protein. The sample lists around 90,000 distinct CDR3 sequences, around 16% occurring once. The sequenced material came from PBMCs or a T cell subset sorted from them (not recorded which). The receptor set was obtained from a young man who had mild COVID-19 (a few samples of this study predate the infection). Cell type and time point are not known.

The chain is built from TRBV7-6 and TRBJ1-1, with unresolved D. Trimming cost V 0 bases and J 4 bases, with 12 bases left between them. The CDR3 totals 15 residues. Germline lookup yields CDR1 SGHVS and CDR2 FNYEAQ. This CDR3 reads CASSLAPPGSTEAFF. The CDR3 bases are TGTGCCAGCAGCTTAGCCCCCCCGGGGAGCACTGAAGCTTTCTTT.

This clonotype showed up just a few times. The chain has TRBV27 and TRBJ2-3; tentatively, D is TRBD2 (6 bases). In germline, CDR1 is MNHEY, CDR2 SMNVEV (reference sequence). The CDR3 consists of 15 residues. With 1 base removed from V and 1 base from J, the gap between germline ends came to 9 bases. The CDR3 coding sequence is TGTGCCAGCAGTTTATTCGGCGGGGGCACAGATACGCAGTATTTT. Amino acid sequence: CASSLFGGGTDTQYF.

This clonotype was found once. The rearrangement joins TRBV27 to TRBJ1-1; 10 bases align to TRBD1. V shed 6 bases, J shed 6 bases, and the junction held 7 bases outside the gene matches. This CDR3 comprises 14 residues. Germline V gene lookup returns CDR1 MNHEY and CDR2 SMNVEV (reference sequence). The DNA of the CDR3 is TGTGCCAGCAGCGTGACAGGGGGCGCTCCTGAAGCTTTCTTT. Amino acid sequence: CASSVTGGAPEAFF.

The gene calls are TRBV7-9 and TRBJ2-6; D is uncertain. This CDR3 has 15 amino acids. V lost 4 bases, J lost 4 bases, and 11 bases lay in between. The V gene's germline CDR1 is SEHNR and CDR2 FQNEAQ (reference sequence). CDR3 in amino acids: CASSSWVGGANVLTF. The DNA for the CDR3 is TGTGCCAGCAGCTCCTGGGTGGGAGGGGCCAACGTCCTGACTTTC.

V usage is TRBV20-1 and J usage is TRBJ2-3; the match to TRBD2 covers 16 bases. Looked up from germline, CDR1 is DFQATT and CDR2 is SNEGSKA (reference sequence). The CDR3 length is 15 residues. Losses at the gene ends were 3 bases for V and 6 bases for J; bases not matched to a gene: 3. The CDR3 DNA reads TGCAGTGCTAGGGGACTAGCGGGGGGGCTGGATACGCAGTATTTT. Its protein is CSARGLAGGLDTQYF.

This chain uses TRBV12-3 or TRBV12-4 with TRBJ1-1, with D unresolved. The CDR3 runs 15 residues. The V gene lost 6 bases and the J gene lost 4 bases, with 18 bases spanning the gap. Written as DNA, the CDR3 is TGTGCCAGCAGGACTCGAAGGGCGTATATCACTGAAGCTTTCTTT. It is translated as CASRTRRAYITEAFF.

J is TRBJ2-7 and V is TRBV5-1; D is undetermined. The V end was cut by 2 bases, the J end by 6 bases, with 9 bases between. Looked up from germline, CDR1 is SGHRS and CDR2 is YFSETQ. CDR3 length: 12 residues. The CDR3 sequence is CASSFGRPEQYV. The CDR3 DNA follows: TGCGCCAGCAGCTTTGGTCGCCCCGAGCAGTACGTC.

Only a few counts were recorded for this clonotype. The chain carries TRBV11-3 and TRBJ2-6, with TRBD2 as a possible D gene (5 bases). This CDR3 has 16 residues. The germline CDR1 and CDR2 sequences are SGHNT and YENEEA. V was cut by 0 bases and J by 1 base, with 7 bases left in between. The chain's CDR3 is CASSLDEGSGANVLTF. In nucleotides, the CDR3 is TGTGCCAGCAGCTTAGATGAGGGATCTGGGGCCAACGTCCTGACTTTC. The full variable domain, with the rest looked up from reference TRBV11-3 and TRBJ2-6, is EAGVVQSPRYKIIEKKQPVAFWCNPISGHNTLYWYLQNLGQGPELLIRYENEEAVDDSQLPKDRFSAERLKGVDSTLKIQPAELGDSAVYLCASSLDEGSGANVLTFGAGSRLTVL.

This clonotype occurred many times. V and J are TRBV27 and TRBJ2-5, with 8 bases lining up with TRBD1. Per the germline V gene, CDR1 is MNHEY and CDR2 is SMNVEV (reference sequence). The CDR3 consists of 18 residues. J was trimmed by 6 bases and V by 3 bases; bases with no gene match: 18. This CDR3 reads CASSFLPDRGQALKTQYF. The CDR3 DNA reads TGTGCCAGCAGTTTTCTCCCAGACAGGGGACAAGCGCTAAAGACCCAGTACTTC.

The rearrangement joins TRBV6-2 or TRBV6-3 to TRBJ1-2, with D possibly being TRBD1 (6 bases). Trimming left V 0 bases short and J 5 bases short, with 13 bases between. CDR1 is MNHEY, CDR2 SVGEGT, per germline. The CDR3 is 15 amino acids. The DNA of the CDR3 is TGTGCCAGCAGTTACTCTACAGGGACCGTTTATGGCTACACCTTC. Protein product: CASSYSTGTVYGYTF.

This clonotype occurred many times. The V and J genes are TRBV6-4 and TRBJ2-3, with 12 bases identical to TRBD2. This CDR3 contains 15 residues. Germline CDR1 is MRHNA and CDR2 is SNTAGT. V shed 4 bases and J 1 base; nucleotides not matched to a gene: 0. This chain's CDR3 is CASSGTSGGTDTQYF. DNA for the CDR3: TGTGCCAGCAGTGGGACTAGCGGGGGCACAGATACGCAGTATTTT.

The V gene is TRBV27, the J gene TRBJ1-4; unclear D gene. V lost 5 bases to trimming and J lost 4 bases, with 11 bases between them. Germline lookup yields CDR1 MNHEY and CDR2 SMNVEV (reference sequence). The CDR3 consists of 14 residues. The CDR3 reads CASSGSRFNEKLFF. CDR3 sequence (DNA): TGTGCCAGCAGTGGCTCCAGGTTTAATGAAAAACTGTTTTTT.

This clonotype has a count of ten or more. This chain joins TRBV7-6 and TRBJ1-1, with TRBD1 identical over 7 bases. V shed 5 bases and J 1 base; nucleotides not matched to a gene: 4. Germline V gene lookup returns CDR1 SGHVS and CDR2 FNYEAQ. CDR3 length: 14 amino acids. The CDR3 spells CASSPRQGNTEAFF. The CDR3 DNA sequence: TGTGCCAGCAGCCCAAGACAGGGGAACACTGAAGCTTTCTTT.

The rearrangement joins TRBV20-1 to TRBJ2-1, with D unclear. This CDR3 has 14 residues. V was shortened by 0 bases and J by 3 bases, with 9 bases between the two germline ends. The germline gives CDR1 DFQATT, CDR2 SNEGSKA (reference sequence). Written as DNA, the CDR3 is TGCAGTGCTAGAGATATCACTATCTACAATGAGCAGTTCTTC. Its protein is CSARDITIYNEQFF.

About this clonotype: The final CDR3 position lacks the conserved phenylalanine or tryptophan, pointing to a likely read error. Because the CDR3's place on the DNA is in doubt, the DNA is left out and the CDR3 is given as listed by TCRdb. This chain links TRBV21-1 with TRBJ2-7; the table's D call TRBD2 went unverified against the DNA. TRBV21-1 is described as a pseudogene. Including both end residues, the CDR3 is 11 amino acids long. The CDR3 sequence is CASSRRAHQIL.

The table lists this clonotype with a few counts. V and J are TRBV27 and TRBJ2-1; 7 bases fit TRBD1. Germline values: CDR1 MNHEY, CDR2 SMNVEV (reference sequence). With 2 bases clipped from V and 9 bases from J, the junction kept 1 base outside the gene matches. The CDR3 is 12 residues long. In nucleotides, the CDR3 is TGTGCCAGCAGTTTAACAGGGGTTGAGCAGTTCTTC. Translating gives CASSLTGVEQFF.